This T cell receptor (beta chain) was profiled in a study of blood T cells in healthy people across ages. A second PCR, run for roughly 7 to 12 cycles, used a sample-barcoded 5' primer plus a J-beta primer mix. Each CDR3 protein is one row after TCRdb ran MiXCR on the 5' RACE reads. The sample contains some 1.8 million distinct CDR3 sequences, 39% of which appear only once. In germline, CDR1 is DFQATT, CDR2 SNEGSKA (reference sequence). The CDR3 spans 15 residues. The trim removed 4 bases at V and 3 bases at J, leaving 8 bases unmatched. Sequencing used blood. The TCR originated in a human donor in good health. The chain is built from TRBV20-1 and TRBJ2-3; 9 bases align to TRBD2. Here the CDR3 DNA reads TGCAGTGCTATGAGTAGCGGGGGAGGAACAGATACGCAGTATTTT. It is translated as CSAMSSGGGTDTQYF.